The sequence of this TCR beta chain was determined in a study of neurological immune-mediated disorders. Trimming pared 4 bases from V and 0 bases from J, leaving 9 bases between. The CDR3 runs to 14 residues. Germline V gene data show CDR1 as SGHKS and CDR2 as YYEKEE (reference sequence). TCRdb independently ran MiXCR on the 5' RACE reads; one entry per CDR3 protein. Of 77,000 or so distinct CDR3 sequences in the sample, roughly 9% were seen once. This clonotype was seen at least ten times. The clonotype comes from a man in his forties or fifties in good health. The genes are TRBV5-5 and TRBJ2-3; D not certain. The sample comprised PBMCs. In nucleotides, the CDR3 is TGTGCCAGCAGCCGAGGCATTAGCACAGATACGCAGTATTTT. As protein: CASSRGISTDTQYF.